One sample yielded the 11 T cell receptor beta chains listed below, sequenced in a study of cytomegalovirus exposure and HLA in healthy donors. A multiplex PCR was run with 60 Vbeta primers and 13 Jbeta primers. Generated by immunoSEQ multiplex PCR, the TCRdb table keeps only in-frame clones and is missing some. The sample has around 160,000 clones, about three quarters seen once. Specimen: PBMCs. Receptor source: a man in his forties or fifties in good health and CMV-seropositive.

V and J are TRBV11-3 and TRBJ1-1; the D is unclear. Germline V gene data show CDR1 as SGHNT and CDR2 as YENEEA. V lost 5 bases and J 1 base, leaving 8 bases between the germline ends. This CDR3 has 13 residues. CDR3 region: CASSPNTNTEAFF. In DNA, the CDR3 is TGTGCCAGCAGCCCGAACACGAACACTGAAGCTTTCTTT.

V is TRBV19 and J is TRBJ1-5; 9 nucleotides agree with TRBD1. J gave up 6 bases and V 10 bases, and 13 bases lay outside the gene matches. This CDR3 comprises 15 residues. The germline V gene has CDR1 LNHDA and CDR2 SQIVND (reference sequence). CDR3 sequence: CATSSGTGIIQPQHF. CDR3 DNA sequence: TGTGCCACCTCCTCCGGGACAGGGATAATTCAGCCCCAGCATTTT.

The chain combines TRBV5-6 with TRBJ2-7; possibly TRBD1 for D (5 bases). In germline, CDR1 is SGHDT, CDR2 YYEEEE. V gave up 3 bases and J gave up 2 bases, with 15 bases separating them. This CDR3 comprises 15 residues. The CDR3 spells CASSSTDRETYEQYF. The CDR3 coding sequence is TGTGCCAGCAGCTCAACTGACAGAGAGACCTACGAGCAGTACTTC.

This clone was counted a few times. The rearrangement links TRBV4-2 to TRBJ2-5, with 11 bases lining up with TRBD1. Germline-derived CDR1 and CDR2 are LGHNA and YNFKEQ. This CDR3 spans 20 amino acids. Trimming took 1 base from V and 2 from J; bases not matched to a gene: 15. CDR3 region: CASSQVEGQGAGSGQETQYF. The CDR3 DNA follows: TGTGCCAGCAGCCAAGTTGAAGGACAGGGGGCTGGCTCTGGGCAAGAGACCCAGTACTTC.

J is TRBJ1-1 and V is TRBV7-2; D may be TRBD1 (6 bases). This CDR3 comprises 13 residues. Germline CDR1 is SGHTA and CDR2 is FQGNSA. With 6 bases removed from V and 1 base from J, the gap between germline ends came to 9 bases. The CDR3 sequence: CASRTQGNTEAFF. The CDR3 DNA is TGTGCCAGCAGAACACAGGGGAACACTGAAGCTTTCTTT.

The chain uses TRBV7-8 and TRBJ2-1; the match to TRBD2 covers 13 bases. Trimming cost V 4 bases and J 1 base; bases outside gene matches: 4. This CDR3 spans 17 amino acids. Germline lookup yields CDR1 SGHVS and CDR2 FQNEAQ. The CDR3 region is CASSSGLAGWSYNEQFF. The CDR3 nucleotides read TGTGCCAGCAGCTCGGGACTAGCGGGATGGTCCTACAATGAGCAGTTCTTC.

V usage is TRBV5-1 and J usage is TRBJ2-7; 7 bases are a match to TRBD1. The V gene end was trimmed by 3 bases and the J gene end by 3 bases; junction bases not matched to a gene: 9. CDR1 and CDR2 (germline): SGHRS, YFSETQ. CDR3 size: 15 residues. The DNA for the CDR3 is TGCGCCAGCAGCTCCTCACTGACAGGGAACTACGAGCAGTACTTC. It is translated as CASSSSLTGNYEQYF.

The V call is TRBV6-6, the J call TRBJ2-3; D possibly corresponds to TRBD1 (5 bases). With 2 bases removed from V and 4 bases from J, the gap between germline ends came to 13 bases. Germline-derived CDR1 and CDR2 are MNHNY and SVGAGI (reference sequence). The CDR3 covers 15 residues. CDR3 sequence reads: CASSYPQGRADTQYF. CDR3 nucleotide sequence: TGTGCCAGCAGTTACCCTCAGGGTAGGGCAGATACGCAGTATTTT.

V and J are TRBV5-4 and TRBJ1-2; 8 bases map to TRBD1. V dropped 3 bases and J dropped 4; count of bases not matched to a gene: 11. Germline V gives CDR1 SGHNT, CDR2 YYREEE (reference sequence). This CDR3 has 16 amino acids. In DNA, the CDR3 is TGTGCCAGCAGCTATGCAACAGGGGGTTCTGTCTATGGCTACACCTTC. Amino acids: CASSYATGGSVYGYTF.

The J gene is TRBJ2-5, the V gene TRBV18; the match to TRBD1 covers 9 bases. The CDR3 is 14 residues long. V lost 4 bases and J lost 3; bases outside the gene matches: 3. Germline V gene data show CDR1 as KGHSH and CDR2 as LQKENI. CDR3 bases: TGTGCCAGCTCACTCCGGACAGGGGAAGAGACCCAGTACTTC. This codes for CASSLRTGEETQYF.

This chain uses TRBV19 with TRBJ1-5; 8 positions match TRBD1. Germline assignment: CDR1 LNHDA and CDR2 SQIVND (reference sequence). V lost 6 bases to trimming and J lost 7 bases; unmatched junction nucleotides: 2. The CDR3 is 12 amino acids. This CDR3 is CASRRQGQPQHF. The CDR3 region has the DNA TGTGCCAGTAGGAGACAGGGGCAGCCCCAGCATTTT.